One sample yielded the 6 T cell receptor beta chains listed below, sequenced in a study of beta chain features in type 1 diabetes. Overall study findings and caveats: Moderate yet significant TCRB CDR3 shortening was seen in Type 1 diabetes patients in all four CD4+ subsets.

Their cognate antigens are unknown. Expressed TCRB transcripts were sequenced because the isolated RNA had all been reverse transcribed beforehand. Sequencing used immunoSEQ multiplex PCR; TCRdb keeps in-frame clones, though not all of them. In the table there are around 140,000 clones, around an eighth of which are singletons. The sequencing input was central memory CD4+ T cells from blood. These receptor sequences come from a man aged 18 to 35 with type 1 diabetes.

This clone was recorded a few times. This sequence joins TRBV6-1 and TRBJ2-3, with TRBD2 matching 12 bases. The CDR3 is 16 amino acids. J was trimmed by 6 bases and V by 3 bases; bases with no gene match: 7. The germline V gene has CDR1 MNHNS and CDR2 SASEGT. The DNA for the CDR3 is TGTGCCAGCAGTGAGACTAGCGGGGGACCTATGGATACGCAGTATTTT. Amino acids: CASSETSGGPMDTQYF.

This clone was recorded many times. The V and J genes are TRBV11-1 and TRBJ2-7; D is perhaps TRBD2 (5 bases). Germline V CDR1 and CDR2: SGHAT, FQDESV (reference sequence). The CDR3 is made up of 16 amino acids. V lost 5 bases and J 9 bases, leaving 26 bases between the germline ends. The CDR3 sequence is CASSPLGEPLTLGQYF. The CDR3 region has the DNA TGTGCCAGCAGCCCCCTTGGGGAGCCTTTAACCCTCGGGCAGTACTTC.

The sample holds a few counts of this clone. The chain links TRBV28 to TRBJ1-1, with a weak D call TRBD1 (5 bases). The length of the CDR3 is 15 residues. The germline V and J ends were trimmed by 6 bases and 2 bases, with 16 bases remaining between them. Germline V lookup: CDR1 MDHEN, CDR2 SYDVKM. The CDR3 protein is CASSPRTDTNTEAFF. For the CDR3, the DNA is TGTGCCAGCAGCCCCCGGACGGACACTAACACTGAAGCTTTCTTT.

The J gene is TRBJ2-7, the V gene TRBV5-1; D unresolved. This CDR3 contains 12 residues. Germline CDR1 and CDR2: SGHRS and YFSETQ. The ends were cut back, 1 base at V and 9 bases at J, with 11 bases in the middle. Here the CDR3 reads CASSLTSDVQYF. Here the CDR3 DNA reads TGCGCCAGCAGCTTGACCTCGGACGTGCAGTACTTC.

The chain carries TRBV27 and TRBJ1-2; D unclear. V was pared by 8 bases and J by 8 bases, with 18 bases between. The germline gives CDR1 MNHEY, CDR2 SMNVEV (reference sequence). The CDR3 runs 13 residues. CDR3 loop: CASSPGGSRGYTF. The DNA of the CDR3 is TGTGCCAGCTCCCCGGGCGGATCCCGGGGCTACACCTTC.

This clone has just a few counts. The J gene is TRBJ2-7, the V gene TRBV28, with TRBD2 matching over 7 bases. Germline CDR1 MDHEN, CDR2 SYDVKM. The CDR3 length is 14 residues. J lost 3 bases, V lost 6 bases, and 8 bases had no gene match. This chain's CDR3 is CASSPGGGVYEQYF. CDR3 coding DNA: TGTGCCAGCAGCCCTGGGGGAGGGGTCTACGAGCAGTACTTC.